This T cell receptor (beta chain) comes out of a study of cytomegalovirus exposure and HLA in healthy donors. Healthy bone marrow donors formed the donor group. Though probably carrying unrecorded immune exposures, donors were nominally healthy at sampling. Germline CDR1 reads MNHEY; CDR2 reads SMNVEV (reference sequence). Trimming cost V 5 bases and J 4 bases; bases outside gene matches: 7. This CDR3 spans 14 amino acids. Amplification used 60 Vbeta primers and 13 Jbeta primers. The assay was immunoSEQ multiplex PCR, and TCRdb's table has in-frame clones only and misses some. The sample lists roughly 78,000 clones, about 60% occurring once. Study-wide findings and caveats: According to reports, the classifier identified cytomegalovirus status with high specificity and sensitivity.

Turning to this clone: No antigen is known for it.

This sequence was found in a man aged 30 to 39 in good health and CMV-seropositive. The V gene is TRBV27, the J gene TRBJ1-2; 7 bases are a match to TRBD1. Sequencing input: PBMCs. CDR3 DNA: TGTGCCAGCAGTCGGACAGGCGCCGGCTATGGCTACACCTTC. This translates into CASSRTGAGYGYTF.